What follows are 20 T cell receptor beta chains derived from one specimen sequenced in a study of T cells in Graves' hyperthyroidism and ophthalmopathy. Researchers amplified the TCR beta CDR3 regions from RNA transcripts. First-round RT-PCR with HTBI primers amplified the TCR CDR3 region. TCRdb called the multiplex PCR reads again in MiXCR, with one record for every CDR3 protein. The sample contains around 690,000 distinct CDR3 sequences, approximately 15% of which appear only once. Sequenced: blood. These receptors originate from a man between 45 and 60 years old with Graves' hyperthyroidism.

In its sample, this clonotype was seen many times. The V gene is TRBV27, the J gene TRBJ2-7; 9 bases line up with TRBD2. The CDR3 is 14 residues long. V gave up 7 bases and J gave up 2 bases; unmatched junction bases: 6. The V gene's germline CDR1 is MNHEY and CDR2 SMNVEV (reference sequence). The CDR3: CASKAGGYPYEQYF. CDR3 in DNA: TGTGCCAGCAAGGCGGGAGGGTACCCCTACGAGCAGTACTTC.

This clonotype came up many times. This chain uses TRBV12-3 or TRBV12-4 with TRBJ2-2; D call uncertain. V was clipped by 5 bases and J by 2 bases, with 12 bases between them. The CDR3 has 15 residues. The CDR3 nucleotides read TGTGCCAGCAGTGATGACGGCCTTAACACCGGGGAGCTGTTTTTT. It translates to CASSDDGLNTGELFF.

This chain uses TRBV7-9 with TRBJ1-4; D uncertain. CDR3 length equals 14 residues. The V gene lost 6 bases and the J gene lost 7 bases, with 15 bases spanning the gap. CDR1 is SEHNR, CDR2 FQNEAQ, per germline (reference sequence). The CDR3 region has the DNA TGTGCCAGCAGTCGACGCCCTCAAGCTGAAAAACTGTTTTTT. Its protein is CASSRRPQAEKLFF.

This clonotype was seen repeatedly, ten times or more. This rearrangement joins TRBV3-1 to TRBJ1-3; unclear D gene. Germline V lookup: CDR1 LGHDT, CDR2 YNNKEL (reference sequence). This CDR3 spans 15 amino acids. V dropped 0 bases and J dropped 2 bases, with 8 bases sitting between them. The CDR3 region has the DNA TGTGCCAGCAGCCAAGATGGCAGAGCTGGAAACACCATATATTTT. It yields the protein CASSQDGRAGNTIYF.

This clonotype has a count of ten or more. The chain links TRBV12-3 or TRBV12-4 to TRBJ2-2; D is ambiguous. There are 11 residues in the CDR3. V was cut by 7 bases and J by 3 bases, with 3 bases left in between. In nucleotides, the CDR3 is TGTGCCAGCACCTACACCGGGGAGCTGTTTTTT. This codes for CASTYTGELFF.

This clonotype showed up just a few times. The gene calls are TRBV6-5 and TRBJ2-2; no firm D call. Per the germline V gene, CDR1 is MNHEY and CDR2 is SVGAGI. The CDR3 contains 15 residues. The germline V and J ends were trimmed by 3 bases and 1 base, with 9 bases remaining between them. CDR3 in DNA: TGTGCCAGCAGTTATAAACCTCGGAACACCGGGGAGCTGTTTTTT. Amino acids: CASSYKPRNTGELFF.

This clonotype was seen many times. The CDR3 here is CASSLRGGGNYNEQFF. In nucleotides, the CDR3 is TGTGCCAGTAGTCTGCGGGGTGGCGGGAACTACAATGAGCAGTTCTTC. This chain uses TRBV19 with TRBJ2-1, with D perhaps matching TRBD2 (6 bases). The length of the CDR3 is 16 residues. Germline lookup yields CDR1 LNHDA and CDR2 SQIVND (reference sequence). The V gene lost 5 bases and the J gene lost 3 bases, with 17 bases spanning the gap.

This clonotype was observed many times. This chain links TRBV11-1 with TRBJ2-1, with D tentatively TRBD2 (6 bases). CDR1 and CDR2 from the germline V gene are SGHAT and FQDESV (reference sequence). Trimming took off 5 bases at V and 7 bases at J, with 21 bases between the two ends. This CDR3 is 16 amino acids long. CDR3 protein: CASSPPLAPPGNEQFF. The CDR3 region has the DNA TGTGCCAGCAGCCCCCCTCTAGCGCCCCCGGGTAATGAGCAGTTCTTC.

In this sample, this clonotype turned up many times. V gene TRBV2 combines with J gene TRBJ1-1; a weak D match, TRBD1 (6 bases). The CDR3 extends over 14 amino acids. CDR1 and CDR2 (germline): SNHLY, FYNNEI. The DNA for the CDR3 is TGTGCTACATCGGGTAGGGGGGGTAACACTGAAGCTTTCTTT. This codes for CATSGRGGNTEAFF.

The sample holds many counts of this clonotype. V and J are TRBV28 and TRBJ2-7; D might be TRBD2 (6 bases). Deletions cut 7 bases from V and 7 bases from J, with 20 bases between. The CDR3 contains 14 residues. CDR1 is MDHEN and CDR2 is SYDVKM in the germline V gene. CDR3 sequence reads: CASISGDSVREQYF. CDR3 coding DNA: TGTGCCAGCATCTCGGGGGACTCAGTTAGGGAGCAGTACTTC.

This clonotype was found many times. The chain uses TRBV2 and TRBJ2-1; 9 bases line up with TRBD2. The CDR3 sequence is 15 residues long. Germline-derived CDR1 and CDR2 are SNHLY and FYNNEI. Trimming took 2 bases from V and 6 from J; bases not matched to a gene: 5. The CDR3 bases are TGTGCCAGCAGTGAACTGACTAGCGGTATCAATGAGCAGTTCTTC. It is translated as CASSELTSGINEQFF.

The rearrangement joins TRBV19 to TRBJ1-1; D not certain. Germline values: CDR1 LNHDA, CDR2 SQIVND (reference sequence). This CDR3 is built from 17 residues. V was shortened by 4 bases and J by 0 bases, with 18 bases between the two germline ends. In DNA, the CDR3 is TGTGCCAGTAGTAAAGGTTCTGGGATAGACTTGAACACTGAAGCTTTCTTT. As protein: CASSKGSGIDLNTEAFF.

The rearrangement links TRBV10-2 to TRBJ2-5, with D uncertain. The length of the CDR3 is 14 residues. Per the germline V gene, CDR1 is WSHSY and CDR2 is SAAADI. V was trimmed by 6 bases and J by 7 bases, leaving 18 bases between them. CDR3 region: CASSLADGSGTQYF. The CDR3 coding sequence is TGCGCCAGCAGCCTCGCGGACGGTTCGGGGACCCAGTACTTC.

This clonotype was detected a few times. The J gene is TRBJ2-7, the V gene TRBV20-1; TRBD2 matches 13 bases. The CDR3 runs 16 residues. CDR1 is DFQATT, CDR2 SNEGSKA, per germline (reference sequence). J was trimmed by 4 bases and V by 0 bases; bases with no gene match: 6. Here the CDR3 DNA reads TGCAGTGCTAGAGATCCAGGGACTAGCGGGAAGTACGAGCAGTACTTC. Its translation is CSARDPGTSGKYEQYF.

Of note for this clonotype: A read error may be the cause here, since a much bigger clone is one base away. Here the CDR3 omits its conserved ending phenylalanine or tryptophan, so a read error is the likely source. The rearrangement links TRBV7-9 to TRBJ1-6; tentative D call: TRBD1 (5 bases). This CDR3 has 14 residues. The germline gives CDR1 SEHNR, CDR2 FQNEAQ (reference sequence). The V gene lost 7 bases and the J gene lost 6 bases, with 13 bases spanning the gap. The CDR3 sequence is CASTRQLPNSPLHC. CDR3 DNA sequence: TGTGCCAGCACAAGACAGCTCCCTAATTCACCCCTCCACTGT.

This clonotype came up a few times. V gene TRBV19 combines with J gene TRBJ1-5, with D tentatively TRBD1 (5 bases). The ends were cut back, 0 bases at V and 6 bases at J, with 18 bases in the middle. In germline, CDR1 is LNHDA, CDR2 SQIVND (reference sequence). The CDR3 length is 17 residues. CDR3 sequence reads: CASSIDLRQGGGQPQHF. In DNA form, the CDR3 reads TGTGCCAGTAGTATAGATTTAAGGCAGGGTGGGGGTCAGCCCCAGCATTTT.

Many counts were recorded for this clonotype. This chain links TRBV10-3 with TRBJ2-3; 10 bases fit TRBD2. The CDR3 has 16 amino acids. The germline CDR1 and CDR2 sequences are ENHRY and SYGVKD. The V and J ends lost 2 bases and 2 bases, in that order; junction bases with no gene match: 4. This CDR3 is CAISELSGRATDTQYF. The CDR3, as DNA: TGTGCCATCAGTGAGCTCAGCGGGAGGGCCACAGATACGCAGTATTTT.

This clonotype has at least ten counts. CDR3 loop: CASSLMPRLAGKTDTQYF. In nucleotides, the CDR3 is TGTGCCAGCAGCTTAATGCCGCGACTAGCGGGAAAGACAGATACGCAGTATTTT. The chain is built from TRBV7-2 and TRBJ2-3; 11 nucleotides align to TRBD2. Germline V gives CDR1 SGHTA, CDR2 FQGNSA. The J segment lost 3 bases and the V segment lost 2 bases, leaving 10 bases of the junction unmatched. This CDR3 region has 18 residues.

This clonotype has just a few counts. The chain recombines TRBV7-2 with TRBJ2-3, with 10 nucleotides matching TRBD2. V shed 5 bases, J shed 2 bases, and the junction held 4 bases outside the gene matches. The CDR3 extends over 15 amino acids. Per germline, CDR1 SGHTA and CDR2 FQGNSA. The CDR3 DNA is TGTGCCAGCAGCCGAGCGGGAGGGTTCACAGATACGCAGTATTTT. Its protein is CASSRAGGFTDTQYF.

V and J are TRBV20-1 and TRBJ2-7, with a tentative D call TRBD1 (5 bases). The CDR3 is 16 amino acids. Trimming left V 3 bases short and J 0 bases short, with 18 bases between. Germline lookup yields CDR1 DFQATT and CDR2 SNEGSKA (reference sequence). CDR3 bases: TGCAGTGCTAGGGACCATACAGGTCAAGACTCCTACGAGCAGTACTTC. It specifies CSARDHTGQDSYEQYF.